Listed below are T cell receptor beta chains from one sample, sequenced in a study of beta chain features in type 1 diabetes. The data were produced by immunoSEQ multiplex PCR, yet TCRdb's version contains in-frame clones alone and is incomplete. The sample has roughly 400,000 clones, around a tenth seen once; the top ten hold about 0.64%. The sample comprised central memory CD4+ T cells from blood. Receptors originate from a man younger than 45 with type 1 diabetes. Both conserved end residues are part of each CDR3. The D gene is left open where the match is weak. Not all rows give a size; the values are once, few, many and, for expanded clones, a class.

abundance: NA
v_gene: TRBV6-6
d_gene: NA
j_gene: TRBJ2-1
CDR3aa: CASSYPQQGYEQFF
CDR3nt: TGTGCCAGCAGTTACCCGCAACAGGGCTATGAGCAGTTCTTC

abundance: NA
v_gene: TRBV7-9
d_gene: TRBD1
j_gene: TRBJ2-1
CDR3aa: CASSLGWTGGQNEQFF
CDR3nt: TGTGCCAGCAGCTTAGGCTGGACAGGGGGGCAGAATGAGCAGTTCTTC

abundance: NA
v_gene: TRBV2
d_gene: NA
j_gene: TRBJ1-5
CDR3aa: CASSEEGGRPQHF
CDR3nt: TGTGCCAGCAGTGAAGAGGGGGGGAGGCCCCAGCATTTT

abundance: few
v_gene: TRBV6-1
d_gene: NA
j_gene: TRBJ1-1
CDR3aa: CASNQGTFTEAFF
CDR3nt: TGTGCCAGCAACCAGGGTACTTTCACTGAAGCTTTCTTT

abundance: few
v_gene: TRBV4-1
d_gene: NA
j_gene: TRBJ1-4
CDR3aa: CASSQGPGNEKLFF
CDR3nt: TGCGCCAGCAGCCAGGGGCCAGGAAATGAAAAACTGTTTTTT

abundance: NA
v_gene: TRBV9
d_gene: TRBD2
j_gene: TRBJ2-5
CDR3aa: CASTIGGGDGETQYF
CDR3nt: TGTGCCAGCACCATAGGTGGGGGGGATGGAGAGACCCAGTACTTC

abundance: many
v_gene: TRBV7-9
d_gene: TRBD1
j_gene: TRBJ1-2
CDR3aa: CASSLRDSHNYGYTF
CDR3nt: TGTGCCAGCAGCCTAAGGGACAGCCATAACTATGGCTACACCTTC

abundance: few
v_gene: TRBV11-3
d_gene: NA
j_gene: TRBJ2-2
CDR3aa: CASSLQGNTGELFF
CDR3nt: TGTGCCAGCAGCCTCCAAGGGAACACCGGGGAGCTGTTTTTT

abundance: NA
v_gene: TRBV7-9
d_gene: TRBD1
j_gene: TRBJ1-1
CDR3aa: CASSQQGRETEAFF
CDR3nt: TGTGCCAGCAGCCAACAGGGGAGAGAAACTGAAGCTTTCTTT

abundance: few
v_gene: TRBV7-6
d_gene: NA
j_gene: TRBJ2-2
CDR3aa: CASSLNTRTGELFF
CDR3nt: TGTGCCAGCAGCTTGAACACCCGAACCGGGGAGCTGTTTTTT

abundance: NA
v_gene: TRBV5-1
d_gene: NA
j_gene: TRBJ2-5
CDR3aa: CASSLVGTETQYF
CDR3nt: TGCGCCAGCAGCTTGGTGGGTACCGAGACCCAGTACTTC

abundance: few
v_gene: TRBV20-1
d_gene: NA
j_gene: TRBJ1-5
CDR3aa: CSASSPGPQHF
CDR3nt: TGCAGTGCTAGTAGTCCGGGGCCCCAGCATTTT

abundance: few
v_gene: TRBV7-8
d_gene: TRBD1
j_gene: TRBJ2-4
CDR3aa: CASSPRRDRGNIQYF
CDR3nt: TGTGCCAGCAGCCCCCGCCGGGACAGGGGGAACATTCAGTACTTC

abundance: many
v_gene: TRBV7-2
d_gene: NA
j_gene: TRBJ1-1
CDR3aa: CASTQRTNTEAFF
CDR3nt: TGTGCCAGCACCCAGAGGACGAACACTGAAGCTTTCTTT

abundance: few
v_gene: TRBV7-3
d_gene: TRBD1
j_gene: TRBJ1-5
CDR3aa: CASSADRGQPQHF
CDR3nt: TGTGCCAGCAGCGCCGACAGGGGACAGCCCCAGCATTTT

abundance: few
v_gene: TRBV29-1
d_gene: TRBD2
j_gene: TRBJ2-1
CDR3aa: CSVVGGSSYNEQFF
CDR3nt: TGCAGCGTTGTCGGCGGGAGCTCCTACAATGAGCAGTTCTTC

abundance: few
v_gene: TRBV7-9
d_gene: NA
j_gene: TRBJ2-3
CDR3aa: CASSGNRDTQYF
CDR3nt: TGTGCCAGCAGCGGCAACAGGGATACGCAGTATTTT

abundance: NA
v_gene: TRBV5-4
d_gene: TRBD1
j_gene: TRBJ2-3
CDR3aa: CASSETGGDTQYF
CDR3nt: TGTGCCAGCAGCGAGACAGGGGGAGATACGCAGTATTTT

abundance: few
v_gene: TRBV7-2
d_gene: TRBD2
j_gene: TRBJ2-3
CDR3aa: CASSLRTSGGDTQYF
CDR3nt: TGTGCCAGCAGCTTAAGGACTAGCGGGGGAGATACGCAGTATTTT

abundance: few
v_gene: TRBV27
d_gene: NA
j_gene: TRBJ2-5
CDR3aa: CASGSQGTETQYF
CDR3nt: TGTGCCAGCGGGTCACAGGGTACAGAGACCCAGTACTTC

abundance: NA
v_gene: TRBV7-6
d_gene: NA
j_gene: TRBJ1-4
CDR3aa: CASSLGGRGGVKLFF
CDR3nt: TGTGCCAGCAGCTTAGGAGGCAGGGGTGGAGTAAAACTGTTTTTT

abundance: many
v_gene: TRBV28
d_gene: NA
j_gene: TRBJ1-1
CDR3aa: CASSSNSLGLNTEAFF
CDR3nt: TGTGCCAGCAGTTCGAATTCGTTAGGGTTGAACACTGAAGCTTTCTTT

abundance: NA
v_gene: TRBV19
d_gene: TRBD1
j_gene: TRBJ2-2
CDR3aa: CASSIGTGGNLNTGELFF
CDR3nt: TGTGCCAGTAGTATAGGGACAGGGGGCAATTTGAACACCGGGGAGCTGTTTTTT

abundance: NA
v_gene: TRBV5-1
d_gene: NA
j_gene: TRBJ2-2
CDR3aa: CASREFANTGELFF
CDR3nt: TGCGCCAGCAGAGAGTTCGCGAACACCGGGGAGCTGTTTTTT

abundance: NA
v_gene: TRBV6-5
d_gene: NA
j_gene: TRBJ2-7
CDR3aa: CAISRGPRSSYEQYF
CDR3nt: TGTGCCATCAGTCGGGGACCGCGATCCTCCTACGAGCAGTACTTC

abundance: few
v_gene: TRBV19
d_gene: NA
j_gene: TRBJ1-2
CDR3aa: CASSISGRTDGYTF
CDR3nt: TGTGCCAGTAGTATTAGTGGTCGGACGGATGGCTACACCTTC

abundance: few
v_gene: TRBV7-2
d_gene: TRBD1
j_gene: TRBJ2-7
CDR3aa: CASSLDWDRTYEQYF
CDR3nt: TGTGCCAGCAGCTTAGATTGGGACAGAACCTACGAGCAGTACTTC

abundance: NA
v_gene: TRBV5-6
d_gene: TRBD1
j_gene: TRBJ2-7
CDR3aa: CASSRFRGSDEQYF
CDR3nt: TGTGCCAGCAGCCGATTCAGGGGGTCGGACGAGCAGTACTTC